This entry concerns a single T cell receptor (beta chain). The sample originates from a study of blood T cell repertoires in COVID-19. The V end was cut by 2 bases, the J end by 0 bases, with 4 bases between. The CDR3 extends over 13 amino acids. Only in-frame clones appear in the TCRdb table, and some are missing; sequencing was by immunoSEQ multiplex PCR. The data show about 280,000 clones, 80% to 85% seen once. The chain employs TRBV12-3 or TRBV12-4 and TRBJ1-1; D remains unclear. Sequenced input: PBMCs or T cells enriched from blood (not recorded which). The receptor comes from a man in his forties who had been exposed to COVID-19. CDR3 in DNA: TGTGCCAGCAGTTTAATCATGAACACTGAAGCTTTCTTT. Residues: CASSLIMNTEAFF.